These T cell receptor beta chains were read from a single sample in a study of T cell responses to AZD1222 COVID-19 vaccine. TCRdb's copy holds only in-frame clones and misses some; the assay was immunoSEQ multiplex PCR. This table holds over 130,000 clones, 92% found once. Sequences were derived from peripheral blood, sampled 28 days after the second AZD1222 dose. Receptor source: an adult who received the AZD1222 COVID-19 vaccine. Each CDR3 is given with its conserved first and last residue. Each record gives: J gene, D gene, V gene, CDR3 protein. A D gene is named only where the DNA matches it firmly.

TRBJ1-5	-	TRBV2	CASSIRQINQPQHF
TRBJ2-5	-	TRBV27	CASSSPAAETQYF
TRBJ1-4	TRBD1	TRBV27	CASSPHPTGGHEKLFF
TRBJ2-1	TRBD2	TRBV7-2	CASSLTSGSTNEQFF
TRBJ1-5	-	TRBV1	CTSSRQGNQPQHF
TRBJ2-1	TRBD2	TRBV5-1	CASSFRVLGGLGDEQFF
TRBJ2-7	-	TRBV13	CASSRWGGRSSYEQYF
TRBJ2-4	-	TRBV28	CASSLGGTAKNIQYF
TRBJ1-1	TRBD1	TRBV28	CASSLGRRGQEAFF
TRBJ2-7	TRBD1	TRBV19	CASSIGTGPYEQYF
TRBJ1-1	-	TRBV29-1	CSVGWGTEAFF
TRBJ2-3	-	TRBV9	CASSLRLVDTQYF
TRBJ2-5	TRBD2	TRBV11-1	CASSLRTSGRIETQYF
TRBJ1-2	-	TRBV5-1	CASSLQVEGGYTF
TRBJ2-1	-	TRBV15	CATSRSGDGSYNEQFF
TRBJ2-2	-	TRBV7-3	CASSPWSGTNTGELFF
TRBJ1-2	-	TRBV3-1/TRBV3-2	CASSPRGEGMGYGYTF
TRBJ2-1	TRBD2	TRBV4-1	CASSQGNVGGPDEQFF
TRBJ2-1	-	TRBV2	CASSVGSGAYNEQFF
TRBJ1-3	-	TRBV30	CAWRVRGSSGNTIYF
TRBJ2-7	-	TRBV3-1/TRBV3-2	CASSQVSSSYEQYF
TRBJ1-2	TRBD1	TRBV27	CASSWTGKGTYGYTF
TRBJ2-7	TRBD1	TRBV5-1	CASSSTGGDDHEQYF
TRBJ1-6	TRBD1	TRBV27	CASSPRGRQGLSYNSPLHF
TRBJ1-2	-	TRBV19	CASSSRPDNPFYGYTF
TRBJ1-6	-	TRBV11-2	CASSLPGFNSPLHF
TRBJ1-1	TRBD1	TRBV3-1/TRBV3-2	CASSQQGDTEAFF
TRBJ2-3	-	TRBV10-2	CASKGGSGTGTDTQYF
TRBJ1-2	TRBD1	TRBV19	CASSSGGWAYGYTF
TRBJ1-5	TRBD1	TRBV5-8	CASTVQQGGKPQHF
TRBJ1-3	-	TRBV19	CASTPSRGSGNTIYF
TRBJ2-7	-	TRBV7-9	CASSFIAEQYF
TRBJ2-2	-	TRBV6-1	CASSEVLTGELFF
TRBJ1-4	-	TRBV6-5	CASSYGAGHSNEKLFF
TRBJ2-3	-	TRBV7-3	CASSSQGDTQYF
TRBJ1-3	-	TRBV7-8	CASSLAWTQMGSGNTIYF
TRBJ2-1	-	TRBV18	CASSPEMSSYNEQFF
TRBJ2-1	TRBD2	TRBV7-2	CASSLGLLAGVRNEQFF
TRBJ1-4	TRBD1	TRBV15	CATSRDQGASAEKLFF
TRBJ1-1	-	TRBV24-1	CATSSSGTITEAFF
TRBJ1-1	-	TRBV29-1	CSGNLGINTEAFF
TRBJ2-7	-	TRBV12-3/TRBV12-4	CASSFGGLYEQYF
TRBJ2-1	-	TRBV3-1/TRBV3-2	CASSLGQYNEQFF
TRBJ2-2	TRBD2	TRBV28	CASSSPISGSGHTGELFF
TRBJ1-2	-	TRBV5-8	CASSTYSWGGLNYGYTF
TRBJ2-3	TRBD1	TRBV11-3	CASSLGPSTGDSTDTQYF
TRBJ1-2	-	TRBV3-1/TRBV3-2	CASSQAQGSYGYTF
TRBJ1-6	-	TRBV9	CASSVGNSPLHF
TRBJ2-1	-	TRBV10-3	CAISATGTHNEQFF
TRBJ1-4	TRBD1	TRBV5-5	CASSLGTGEKLFF
TRBJ2-7	-	TRBV7-9	CASSEERYEQYF
TRBJ2-1	TRBD1	TRBV12-5	CASGLQVSPRGHNEQFF
TRBJ2-3	-	TRBV5-6	CASSSPLTGRRTDTQYF
TRBJ2-1	TRBD2	TRBV7-8	CASSPLAWYNEQFF
TRBJ1-2	-	TRBV2	CASSAGTTRPVYGYTF